These T cell receptor beta chains were read from a single sample in a study of cytomegalovirus exposure and HLA in healthy donors. Sequencing was performed with immunoSEQ multiplex PCR; in TCRdb, only in-frame clones are kept and a portion is missing. The table lists over 130,000 clones, roughly two thirds of them singletons. The sequencing input was PBMCs. These receptors were collected from a male donor in good health and CMV-seronegative. The CDR3 runs from the conserved cysteine through the conserved F or W. Each record gives: CDR3 protein, CDR3 DNA, D gene, clone size, J gene, V gene. D genes are given only for firm matches. Clone size appears in some rows only: once, few, many, or a class for an expanded clone.

CDR3: CASSIHGGGEFGELFF; DNA: TGTGCCAGTAGTATTCACGGGGGAGGGGAGTTCGGGGAGCTGTTTTTT; D: TRBD2; size: few; J: TRBJ2-2; V: TRBV19
CDR3: CASNRGQDRLYEQYF; DNA: TGTGCCAGCAACAGAGGCCAGGACAGACTCTACGAGCAGTACTTC; D: NA; size: few; J: TRBJ2-7; V: TRBV7-9
CDR3: CASSLGTARETQYF; DNA: TGTGCCAGCAGCCTAGGGACAGCAAGAGAGACCCAGTACTTC; D: TRBD1; size: NA; J: TRBJ2-5; V: TRBV7-3
CDR3: CSVEGAVQGSTDTQYF; DNA: TGCAGCGTTGAGGGGGCTGTACAGGGTAGCACAGATACGCAGTATTTT; D: NA; size: NA; J: TRBJ2-3; V: TRBV29-1
CDR3: CAISESWQGGYTF; DNA: TGTGCCATCAGTGAGTCGTGGCAGGGCGGCTACACCTTC; D: NA; size: NA; J: TRBJ1-2; V: TRBV10-3
CDR3: CASSLIGHSLNTEAFF; DNA: TGTGCCAGCAGCTTGATCGGACACTCCCTAAACACTGAAGCTTTCTTT; D: NA; size: NA; J: TRBJ1-1; V: TRBV5-6
CDR3: CASSFSHYTSGGTGELFF; DNA: TGTGCCAGCAGTTTTTCCCACTATACTAGCGGGGGGACCGGGGAGCTGTTTTTT; D: TRBD2; size: NA; J: TRBJ2-2; V: TRBV27
CDR3: CASSSDRGLRDQPQHF; DNA: TGTGCCAGCAGTTCCGACAGGGGGCTGAGGGATCAGCCCCAGCATTTT; D: TRBD1; size: NA; J: TRBJ1-5; V: TRBV28
CDR3: CASSPTRTLNTEAFF; DNA: TGTGCCAGCTCACCAACAAGGACATTGAACACTGAAGCTTTCTTT; D: NA; size: NA; J: TRBJ1-1; V: TRBV18
CDR3: CASNPNGGGNEQYF; DNA: TGTGCCAGCAACCCCAATGGGGGGGGAAACGAGCAGTACTTC; D: TRBD2; size: NA; J: TRBJ2-7; V: TRBV2
CDR3: CASSPQGFTGELFF; DNA: TGTGCCAGCAGCCCGCAGGGATTCACCGGGGAGCTGTTTTTT; D: NA; size: few; J: TRBJ2-2; V: TRBV7-6
CDR3: CASSSRTENYGYTF; DNA: TGTGCCAGCAGCTCGCGGACAGAGAACTATGGCTACACCTTC; D: NA; size: NA; J: TRBJ1-2; V: TRBV7-9
CDR3: CASNTGTSSTDTQYF; DNA: TGCGCCAGTAACACAGGGACCAGTAGCACAGATACGCAGTATTTT; D: NA; size: NA; J: TRBJ2-3; V: TRBV5-1
CDR3: CASSPRPPKQGVVLTF; DNA: TGTGCCAGCAGCCCCCGGCCCCCCAAACAGGGGGTAGTCCTGACTTTC; D: TRBD1; size: once; J: TRBJ2-6; V: TRBV7-9